One sample yielded the 6 T cell receptor beta chains listed below, sequenced in a study of shared clonotypes between healthy human individuals. Naivety among CD8 cells was defined by CD45RO negativity and positive CCR7 selection, thereby excluding terminally differentiated effector memory CD45RA+ cells. The assay was immunoSEQ multiplex PCR, and TCRdb's table has in-frame clones only and misses some. Found here are some 2 million clones, approximately 94% of them singletons; the top ten hold roughly 1%. Material: naive CD8+ T cells sorted from blood. Source of these receptors: a man aged 18 to 29 in good health.

The chain uses TRBV7-9 and TRBJ2-7; TRBD2 aligns across 9 bases. V lost 3 bases, J lost 2 bases, and 8 bases stayed unmatched. Per the germline V gene, CDR1 is SEHNR and CDR2 is FQNEAQ (reference sequence). The CDR3 sequence is 16 residues long. DNA of the CDR3: TGTGCCAGCAGCTTTTTAGGGGGCGGGAGGGCCTACGAGCAGTACTTC. Protein sequence: CASSFLGGGRAYEQYF.

This clone was observed a single time. The chain recombines TRBV25-1 with TRBJ1-2; the match to TRBD1 covers 7 bases. The CDR3 totals 14 residues. The V and J ends lost 8 bases and 4 bases, in that order; junction bases with no gene match: 10. The germline CDR1 and CDR2 sequences are MGHDK and SYGVNS. The CDR3 spells CASSLGGGGYGYTF. As DNA, the CDR3 is TGTGCCAGCTCCTTAGGAGGGGGCGGCTATGGCTACACCTTC.

J is TRBJ1-4 and V is TRBV30, with no clear D. The germline V gene encodes CDR1 GTSNPN and CDR2 SVGIG (reference sequence). The CDR3 is made up of 13 amino acids. Trimming pared 1 base from V and 3 bases from J, leaving 6 bases between. This chain's CDR3 is CAWSAAANEKLFF. The CDR3 DNA sequence: TGTGCCTGGAGTGCGGCAGCTAATGAAAAACTGTTTTTT.

The rearrangement joins TRBV4-1 to TRBJ2-7; perhaps TRBD2 as D (6 bases). V lost 1 base to trimming and J lost 6 bases, with 16 bases between them. This CDR3 region has 15 residues. From germline, CDR1 is MGHRA and CDR2 YSYEKL. This chain's CDR3 is CASSQVATAGGEQYF. The CDR3 coding sequence is TGCGCCAGCAGCCAAGTTGCGACAGCCGGGGGCGAGCAGTACTTC.

To note about this clone: Other DNA sequences within the sample encode an identical CDR3. V gene TRBV30 combines with J gene TRBJ2-7, with D unresolved. Germline CDR1 and CDR2: GTSNPN and SVGIG (reference sequence). CDR3 length equals 12 residues. V lost 3 bases and J 2 bases, leaving 8 bases between the germline ends. CDR3 sequence reads: CAWSSLAYEQYF. As DNA, the CDR3 is TGTGCCTGGAGCTCGTTGGCCTACGAGCAGTACTTC.

The chain couples TRBV9 to TRBJ1-4; 8 bases align to TRBD1. Germline CDR1 is SGDLS and CDR2 is YYNGEE. The CDR3 spans 15 residues. Losses at the gene ends were 4 bases for V and 4 bases for J; bases not matched to a gene: 6. In DNA, the CDR3 is TGTGCCAGCAGCCCCGGACAGGGAGGTAATGAAAAACTGTTTTTT. This gives the protein CASSPGQGGNEKLFF.